This T cell receptor (beta chain) was profiled in a study of T cell repertoires in cytomegalovirus infection (dated by TCRdb to the late 2010s). Broadly, across the study: Donor HLA type was relevant to the analysis, because carriage of CMV infection together with the matching HLA type was indicated by public TCR beta signatures. The paper as a whole reports these results and caveats: The ex vivo response was dominated by HLA-C-restricted CMV-specific TCR beta clonotypes, which also provided the single most frequent clonotype in two of eight donors. In both this cohort and an independent cohort of 352 donors, the cumulative frequency of public TCR beta family members distinguished carriers of CMV infection plus the relevant HLA type.

CDR1 and CDR2 (MDHEN, SYDVKM) derive from the germline V gene. Measured from the cysteine to the phenylalanine, the CDR3 is 14 residues long. This entry keeps only the CDR3 DNA: 42 bases, framed from base 1. The V end gives up 4 bases and the J end 4 bases, leaving 1 base in the junction not matched to a gene. Sequencing used an Illumina HiSeq 1500. Clones were called with MiXCR by TCRdb after fastp trimmed the public reads at Q25, and only in-frame beta chains were retained. Entries are consolidated by CDR3 protein sequence, retaining the most common genes and DNA. The table for this sample lists 200,000 to 300,000 distinct CDR3 sequences; roughly 15% of them were counted only once. Around 8.8% of the sample is in the top ten clones. This clonotype was detected many times. The target of this receptor is not known. No base quality information exists; no much larger clone differs at one position.

Recombination connected TRBV28 to TRBJ1-5, and TRBD1 matches 10 of the central bases. Sequencing was done on a sample of PBMCs. This TCR was sampled from a human donor in good health (CMV status not recorded). Some clones in this sample may be carry-over from other donors' samples. The CDR3 reads as follows: CASSSGQGNQPQHF. The base sequence is TGTGCCAGCAGTTCGGGACAGGGGAATCAGCCCCAGCATTTT.